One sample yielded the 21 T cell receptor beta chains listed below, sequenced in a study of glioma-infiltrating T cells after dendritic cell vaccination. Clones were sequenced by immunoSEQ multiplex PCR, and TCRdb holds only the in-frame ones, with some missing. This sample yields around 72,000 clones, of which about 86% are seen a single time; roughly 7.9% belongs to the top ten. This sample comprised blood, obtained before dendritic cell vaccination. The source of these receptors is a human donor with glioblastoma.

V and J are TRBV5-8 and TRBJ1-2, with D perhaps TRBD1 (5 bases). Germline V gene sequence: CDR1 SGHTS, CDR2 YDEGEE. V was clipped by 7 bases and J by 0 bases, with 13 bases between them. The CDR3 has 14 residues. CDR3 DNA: TGTGCCAGCGGGATCGGGGGAGCTAACTATGGCTACACCTTC. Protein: CASGIGGANYGYTF. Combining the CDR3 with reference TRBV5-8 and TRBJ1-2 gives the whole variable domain EAGVTQSPTHLIKTRGQQATLRCSPISGHTSVYWYQQALGLGLQFLLWYDEGEERNRGNFPPRFSGRQFPNYSSELNVNALELEDSALYLCASGIGGANYGYTFGSGTRLTVV.

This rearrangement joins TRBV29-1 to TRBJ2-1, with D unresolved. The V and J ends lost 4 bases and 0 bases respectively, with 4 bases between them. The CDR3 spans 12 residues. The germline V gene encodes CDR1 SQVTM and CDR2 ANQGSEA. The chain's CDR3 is CSVASSYNEQFF. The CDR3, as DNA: TGCAGCGTTGCTAGCTCCTACAATGAGCAGTTCTTC.

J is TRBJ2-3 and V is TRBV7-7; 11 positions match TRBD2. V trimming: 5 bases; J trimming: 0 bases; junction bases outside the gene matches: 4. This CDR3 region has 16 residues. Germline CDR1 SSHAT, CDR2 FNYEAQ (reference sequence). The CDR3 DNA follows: TGTGCCAGCAGCCTCACTAGCGGGGGAAGCACAGATACGCAGTATTTT. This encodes CASSLTSGGSTDTQYF.

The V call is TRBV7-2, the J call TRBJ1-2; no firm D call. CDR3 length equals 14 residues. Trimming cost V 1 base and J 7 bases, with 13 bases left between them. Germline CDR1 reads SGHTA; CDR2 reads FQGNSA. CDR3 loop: CASSLDGIQRGYTF. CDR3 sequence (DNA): TGTGCCAGCAGCTTAGACGGGATCCAGCGTGGCTACACCTTC.

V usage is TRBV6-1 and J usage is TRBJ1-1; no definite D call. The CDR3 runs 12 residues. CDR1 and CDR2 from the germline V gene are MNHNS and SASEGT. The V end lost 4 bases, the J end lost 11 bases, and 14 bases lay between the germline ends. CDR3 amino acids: CASSVGEVAAFF. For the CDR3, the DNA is TGTGCCAGCAGTGTGGGAGAGGTCGCCGCTTTCTTT.

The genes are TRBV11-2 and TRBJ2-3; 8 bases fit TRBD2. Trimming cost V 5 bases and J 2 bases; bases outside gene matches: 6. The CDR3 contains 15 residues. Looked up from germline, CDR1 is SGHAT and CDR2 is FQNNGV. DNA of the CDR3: TGTGCCAGCAGCCGTAGCGGGGTGAACACAGATACGCAGTATTTT. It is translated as CASSRSGVNTDTQYF.

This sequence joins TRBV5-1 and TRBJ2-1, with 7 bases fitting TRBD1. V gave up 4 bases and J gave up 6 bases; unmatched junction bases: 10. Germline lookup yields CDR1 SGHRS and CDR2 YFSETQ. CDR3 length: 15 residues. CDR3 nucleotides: TGCGCCAGCAGCACGACGGGACAGTACCGCAATGAGCAGTTCTTC. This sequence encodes CASSTTGQYRNEQFF.

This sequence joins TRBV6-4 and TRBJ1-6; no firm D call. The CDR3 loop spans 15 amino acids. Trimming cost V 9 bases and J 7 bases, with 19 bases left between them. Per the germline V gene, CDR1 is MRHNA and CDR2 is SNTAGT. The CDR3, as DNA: TGTGCCAGGTCATTTAATAAGACAATGAATTCACCCCTCCACTTT. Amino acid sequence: CARSFNKTMNSPLHF.

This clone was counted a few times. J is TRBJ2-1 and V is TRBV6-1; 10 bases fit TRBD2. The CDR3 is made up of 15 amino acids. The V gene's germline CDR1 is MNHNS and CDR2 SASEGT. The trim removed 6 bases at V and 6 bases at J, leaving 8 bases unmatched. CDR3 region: CASRTGTSETNEQFF. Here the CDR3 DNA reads TGTGCCAGCAGAACCGGGACTAGCGAGACCAATGAGCAGTTCTTC.

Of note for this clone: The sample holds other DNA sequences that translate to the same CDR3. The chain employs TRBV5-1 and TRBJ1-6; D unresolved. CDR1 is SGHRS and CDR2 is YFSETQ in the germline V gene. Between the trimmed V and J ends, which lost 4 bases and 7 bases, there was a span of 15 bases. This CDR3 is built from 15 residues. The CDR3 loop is CASSPWAGGNSPLHF. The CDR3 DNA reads TGCGCCAGCAGCCCGTGGGCGGGTGGGAATTCACCCCTCCACTTT.

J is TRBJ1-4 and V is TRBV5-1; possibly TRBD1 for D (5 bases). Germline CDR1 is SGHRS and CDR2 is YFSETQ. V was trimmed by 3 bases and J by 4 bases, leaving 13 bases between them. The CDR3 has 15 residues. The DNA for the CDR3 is TGCGCCAGCAGCTACGGAGACAGACTTAATGAAAAACTGTTTTTT. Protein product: CASSYGDRLNEKLFF.

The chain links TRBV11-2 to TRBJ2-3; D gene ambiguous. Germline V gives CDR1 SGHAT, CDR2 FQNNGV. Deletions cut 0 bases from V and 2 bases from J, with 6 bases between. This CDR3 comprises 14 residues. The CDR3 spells CASSLDLLTDTQYF. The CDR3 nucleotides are TGTGCCAGCAGCTTAGATCTCCTCACAGATACGCAGTATTTT.

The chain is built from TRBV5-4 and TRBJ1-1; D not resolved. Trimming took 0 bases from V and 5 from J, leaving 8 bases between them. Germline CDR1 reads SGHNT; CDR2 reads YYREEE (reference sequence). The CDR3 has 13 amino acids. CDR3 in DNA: TGTGCCAGCAGCTTGGCCCCAGAAACTGAAGCTTTCTTT. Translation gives CASSLAPETEAFF.

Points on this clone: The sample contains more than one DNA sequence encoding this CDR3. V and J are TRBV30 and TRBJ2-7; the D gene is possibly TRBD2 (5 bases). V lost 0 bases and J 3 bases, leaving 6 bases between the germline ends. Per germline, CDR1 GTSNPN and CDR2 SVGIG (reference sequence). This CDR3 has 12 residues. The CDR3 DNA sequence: TGTGCCTGGAGTGTGGGGAGCTACGAGCAGTACTTC. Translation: CAWSVGSYEQYF.

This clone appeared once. The CDR3 spells CASSPLQGSYGYTF. The CDR3 DNA follows: TGTGCCAGCAGTCCTCTCCAGGGGAGCTATGGCTACACCTTC. The rearrangement joins TRBV6-6 to TRBJ1-2; possible D gene TRBD1, 6 bases. The V end was cut by 5 bases, the J end by 4 bases, with 14 bases between. This CDR3 is 14 amino acids long. CDR1 and CDR2 (germline): MNHNY, SVGAGI (reference sequence).

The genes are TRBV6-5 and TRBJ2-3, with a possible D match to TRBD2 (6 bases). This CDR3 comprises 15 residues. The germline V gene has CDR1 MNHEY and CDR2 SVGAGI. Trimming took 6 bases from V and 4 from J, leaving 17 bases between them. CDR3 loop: CASSQTGGVADTQYF. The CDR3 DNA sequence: TGTGCCAGCAGCCAAACGGGCGGGGTTGCAGATACGCAGTATTTT.

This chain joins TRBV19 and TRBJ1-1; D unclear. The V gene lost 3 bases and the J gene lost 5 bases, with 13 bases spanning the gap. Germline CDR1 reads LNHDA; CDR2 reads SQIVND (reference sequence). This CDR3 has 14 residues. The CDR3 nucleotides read TGTGCCAGTAGTATCTCCTACACGGGAACTGAAGCTTTCTTT. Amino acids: CASSISYTGTEAFF. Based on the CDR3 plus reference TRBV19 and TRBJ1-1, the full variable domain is DGGITQSPKYLFRKEGQNVTLSCEQNLNHDAMYWYRQDPGQGLRLIYYSQIVNDFQKGDIAEGYSVSREKKESFPLTVTSAQKNPTAFYLCASSISYTGTEAFFGQGTRLTVV.

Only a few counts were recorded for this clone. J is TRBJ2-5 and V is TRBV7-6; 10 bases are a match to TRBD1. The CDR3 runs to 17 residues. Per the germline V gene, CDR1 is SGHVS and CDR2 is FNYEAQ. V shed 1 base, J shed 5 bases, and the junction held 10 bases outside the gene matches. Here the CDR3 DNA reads TGTGCCAGCAGCTTAGGAGAGACCGGGACAGGGGAGGAGACCCAGTACTTC. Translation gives CASSLGETGTGEETQYF. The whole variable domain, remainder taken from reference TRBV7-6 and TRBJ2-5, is GAGVSQSPRYKVTKRGQDVALRCDPISGHVSLYWYRQALGQGPEFLTYFNYEAQQDKSGLPNDRFSAERPEGSISTLTIQRTEQRDSAMYRCASSLGETGTGEETQYFGPGTRLLVL.

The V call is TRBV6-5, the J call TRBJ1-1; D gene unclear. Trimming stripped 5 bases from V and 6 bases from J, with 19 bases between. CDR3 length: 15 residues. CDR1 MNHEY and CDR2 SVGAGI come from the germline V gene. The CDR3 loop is CASSPTREGGSEAFF. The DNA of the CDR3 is TGTGCCAGCAGTCCCACCCGAGAGGGTGGATCTGAAGCTTTCTTT.

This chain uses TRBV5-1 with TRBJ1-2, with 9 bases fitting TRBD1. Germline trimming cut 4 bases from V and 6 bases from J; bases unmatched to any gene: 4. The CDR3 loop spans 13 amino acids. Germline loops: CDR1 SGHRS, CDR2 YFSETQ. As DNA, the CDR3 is TGCGCCAGCAGCAGGACAGGGGCGGATGGCTACACCTTC. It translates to CASSRTGADGYTF.

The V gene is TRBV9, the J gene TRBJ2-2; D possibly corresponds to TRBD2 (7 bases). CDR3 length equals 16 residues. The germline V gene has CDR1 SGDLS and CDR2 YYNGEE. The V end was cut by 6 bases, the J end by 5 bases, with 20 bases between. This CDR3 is CASTLGGGGETGELFF. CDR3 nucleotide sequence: TGTGCCAGCACTCTCGGAGGGGGGGGCGAGACCGGGGAGCTGTTTTTT.